This passage covers 8 T cell receptor beta chains from one sample sequenced in a study of CD8+ T cells in alopecia areata. Specified treatment: oral pan-JAK inhibitor, 5-10 mg twice daily. cDNA prepared by RNA extraction and subsequent reverse transcription served as the template for sequencing. Clones were sequenced by immunoSEQ multiplex PCR, and TCRdb holds only the in-frame ones, with some missing. The repertoire holds about 200,000 clones, with around three fifths as singletons. The sample was CD4+ T cells sorted from blood, taken at week 4, from a patient treated with tofacitinib. The receptors were gathered from a human donor with alopecia areata.

This chain connects TRBV6-6 to TRBJ2-5; the D is unclear. The V gene lost 7 bases and the J gene lost 1 base, with 7 bases spanning the gap. Germline loops: CDR1 MNHNY, CDR2 SVGAGI (reference sequence). This CDR3 region has 12 residues. In DNA form, the CDR3 reads TGTGCCAGCAACCGATTCCAAGAGACCCAGTACTTC. Amino acid sequence: CASNRFQETQYF.

This clone appeared many times. This chain connects TRBV7-2 to TRBJ2-7, with D uncertain. Germline V gene sequence: CDR1 SGHTA, CDR2 FQGNSA. This CDR3 has 13 residues. Trimming cost V 5 bases and J 6 bases, with 14 bases left between them. The CDR3 loop is CASSQDWVTEQYF. The CDR3 DNA follows: TGTGCCAGCAGCCAAGACTGGGTGACCGAGCAGTACTTC.

The chain carries TRBV2 and TRBJ2-2; 9 bases match TRBD1. CDR3 size: 16 residues. V dropped 8 bases and J dropped 0; count of bases not matched to a gene: 7. Per germline, CDR1 SNHLY and CDR2 FYNNEI. The CDR3, as DNA: TGTGCCAGCGGAACCGGGACAGGGACGAACACCGGGGAGCTGTTTTTT. Residues: CASGTGTGTNTGELFF.

This clone has more than one count but fewer than ten. The gene calls are TRBV30 and TRBJ2-5, with TRBD1 as a possible D gene (5 bases). Germline CDR1 is GTSNPN and CDR2 is SVGIG (reference sequence). V lost 4 bases and J 1 base, leaving 19 bases between the germline ends. CDR3 length equals 16 residues. CDR3 in amino acids: CAWKRSGKRGQETQYF. The CDR3 DNA reads TGTGCCTGGAAACGCTCTGGGAAAAGGGGCCAAGAGACCCAGTACTTC.

The CDR3 spells CSAGQGVNYGYTF. As DNA, the CDR3 is TGCAGCGCGGGACAGGGGGTAAACTATGGCTACACCTTC. The chain uses TRBV29-1 and TRBJ1-2; 11 bases line up with TRBD1. The CDR3 has 13 amino acids. After removal of 7 bases from V and 2 bases from J, the junction contained 3 bases not matched to a gene. The germline CDR1 and CDR2 sequences are SQVTM and ANQGSEA.

CDR3 sequence (DNA): TGTGCCACCAGCAGAGATCTTGGCCACCGTGGCTACACCTTC. It codes for CATSRDLGHRGYTF. This rearrangement joins TRBV15 to TRBJ1-2; no clear D gene. The V end was cut by 0 bases, the J end by 7 bases, with 12 bases between. The CDR3 runs 14 residues. Germline V lookup: CDR1 LNHNV, CDR2 YYDKDF (reference sequence).

The chain is built from TRBV4-2 and TRBJ2-5; 10 nucleotides line up with TRBD2. Unmatched junction bases numbered 6, after V lost 4 bases and J lost 1 base. The CDR3 has 16 amino acids. Germline-derived CDR1 and CDR2 are LGHNA and YNFKEQ. In nucleotides, the CDR3 is TGTGCCAGCAGCCCTATAGCGGGGGGCCTCCAAGAGACCCAGTACTTC. As protein: CASSPIAGGLQETQYF.

This rearrangement joins TRBV30 to TRBJ1-5, with D hard to call. Germline CDR1 and CDR2: GTSNPN and SVGIG (reference sequence). This CDR3 contains 10 residues. The V and J ends lost 2 bases and 6 bases respectively, with 2 bases between them. The CDR3 loop reads CAWSFQPQHF. The CDR3, as DNA: TGTGCCTGGAGTTTTCAGCCCCAGCATTTT.